Described below is a single T cell receptor (beta chain) sequence and its context. Its antigen is not known. The entry originates in a study of blood T cells in healthy people across ages. CDR3 length: 18 residues. The V gene lost 11 bases and the J gene lost 0 bases, with 26 bases spanning the gap. General study results and limits: Bulk PBMC profiling left naive and antigen-experienced comparisons inconclusive. Percentage of naive T cells showed a strong correlation with TCR beta diversity. Significant beta diversity loss was already apparent by age approximately 37, declining roughly linearly.

A J-beta primer mix and a sample-barcoded 5' primer were used in a second PCR of about 7 to 12 cycles. MiXCR, applied by TCRdb to the 5' RACE reads, yields one record per CDR3 protein. This table has hundreds of thousands of distinct CDR3 sequences, roughly 44% appearing once. The chain is built from TRBV23-1 and TRBJ2-4; D is tentatively TRBD1 or TRBD2 (5 bases each). TRBV23-1 is an open reading frame, and its role is uncertain. Sequencing was done on a sample of blood. The sequence came from a man between 60 and 75 years old in good health. The CDR3 loop reads CASQSGRAGALAKNIQYF. The CDR3 DNA sequence: TGCGCCTCACAGTCGGGACGTGCCGGGGCCTTAGCCAAAAACATTCAGTACTTC.